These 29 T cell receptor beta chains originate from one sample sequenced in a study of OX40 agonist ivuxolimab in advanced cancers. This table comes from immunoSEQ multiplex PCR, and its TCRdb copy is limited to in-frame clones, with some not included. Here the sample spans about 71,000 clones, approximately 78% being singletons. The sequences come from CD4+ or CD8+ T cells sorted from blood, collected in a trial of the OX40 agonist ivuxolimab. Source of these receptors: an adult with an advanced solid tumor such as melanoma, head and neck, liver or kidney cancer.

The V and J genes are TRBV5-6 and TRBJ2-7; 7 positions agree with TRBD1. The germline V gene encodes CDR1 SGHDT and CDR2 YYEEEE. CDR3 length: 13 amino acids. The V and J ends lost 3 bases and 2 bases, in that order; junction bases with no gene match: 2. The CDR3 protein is CASSWDRTYEQYF. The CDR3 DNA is TGTGCCAGCAGCTGGGACAGAACCTACGAGCAGTACTTC.

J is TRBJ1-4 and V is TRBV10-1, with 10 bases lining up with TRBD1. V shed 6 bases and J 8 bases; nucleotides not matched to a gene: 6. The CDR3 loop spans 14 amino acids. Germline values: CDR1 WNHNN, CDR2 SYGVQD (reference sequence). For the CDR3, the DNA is TGCGCCAGCAGCGACCGGGACAGGGGCGAAAAACTGTTTTTT. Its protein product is CASSDRDRGEKLFF.

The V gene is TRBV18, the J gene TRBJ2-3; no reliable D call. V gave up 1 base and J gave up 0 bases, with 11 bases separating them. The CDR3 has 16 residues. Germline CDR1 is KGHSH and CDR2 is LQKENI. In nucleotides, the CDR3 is TGTGCCAGCTCACCACTAATCGGTTCTAGCACAGATACGCAGTATTTT. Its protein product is CASSPLIGSSTDTQYF.

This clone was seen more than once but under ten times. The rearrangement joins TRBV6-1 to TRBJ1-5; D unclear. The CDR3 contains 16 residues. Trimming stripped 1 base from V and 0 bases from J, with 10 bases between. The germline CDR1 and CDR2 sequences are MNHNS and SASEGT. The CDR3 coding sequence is TGTGCCAGCAGTGAAGGGACGGATTATAGCAATCAGCCCCAGCATTTT. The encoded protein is CASSEGTDYSNQPQHF.

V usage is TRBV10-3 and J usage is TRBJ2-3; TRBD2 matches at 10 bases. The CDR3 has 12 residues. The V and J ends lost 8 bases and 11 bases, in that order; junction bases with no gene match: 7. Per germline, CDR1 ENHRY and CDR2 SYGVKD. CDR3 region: CAIREAGGKQYF. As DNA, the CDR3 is TGTGCCATCCGGGAAGCGGGAGGGAAGCAGTATTTT.

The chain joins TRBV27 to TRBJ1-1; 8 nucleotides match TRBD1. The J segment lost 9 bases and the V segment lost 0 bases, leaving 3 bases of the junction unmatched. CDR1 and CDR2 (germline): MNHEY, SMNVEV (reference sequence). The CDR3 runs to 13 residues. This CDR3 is CASSLSGRGQAFF. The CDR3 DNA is TGTGCCAGCAGTTTATCGGGCAGGGGGCAAGCTTTCTTT.

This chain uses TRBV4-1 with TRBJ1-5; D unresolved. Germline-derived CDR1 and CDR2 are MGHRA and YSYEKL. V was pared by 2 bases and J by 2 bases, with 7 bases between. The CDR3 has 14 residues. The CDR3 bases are TGCGCCAGCAGCCAAAATATAGGCAATCAGCCCCAGCATTTT. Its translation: CASSQNIGNQPQHF.

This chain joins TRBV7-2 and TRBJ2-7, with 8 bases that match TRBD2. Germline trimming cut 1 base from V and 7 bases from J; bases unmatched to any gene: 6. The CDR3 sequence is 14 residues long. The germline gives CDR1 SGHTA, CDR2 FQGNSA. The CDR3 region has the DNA TGTGCCAGCAGCTTAGAAGCGGGAGATAGGGAGCAGTACTTC. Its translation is CASSLEAGDREQYF.

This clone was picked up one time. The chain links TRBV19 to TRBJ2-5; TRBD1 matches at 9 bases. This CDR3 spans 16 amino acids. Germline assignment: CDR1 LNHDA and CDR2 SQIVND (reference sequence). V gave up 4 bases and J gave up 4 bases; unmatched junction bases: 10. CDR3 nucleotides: TGTGCCAGTAGTAGGGGGACCGGGACAGGGTTAGAGACCCAGTACTTC. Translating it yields CASSRGTGTGLETQYF.

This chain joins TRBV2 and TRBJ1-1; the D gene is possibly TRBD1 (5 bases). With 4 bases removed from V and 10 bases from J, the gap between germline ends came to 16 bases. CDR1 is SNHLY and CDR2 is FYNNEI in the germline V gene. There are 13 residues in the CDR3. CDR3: CASSGVTEGRAFF. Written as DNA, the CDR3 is TGTGCCAGCAGTGGCGTGACAGAGGGGAGAGCTTTCTTT.

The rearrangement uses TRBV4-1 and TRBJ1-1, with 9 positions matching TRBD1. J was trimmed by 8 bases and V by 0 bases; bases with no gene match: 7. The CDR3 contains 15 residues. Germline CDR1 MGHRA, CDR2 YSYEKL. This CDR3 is CASSQDKLGTGEAFF. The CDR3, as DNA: TGCGCCAGCAGCCAAGATAAACTCGGGACAGGGGAAGCTTTCTTT.

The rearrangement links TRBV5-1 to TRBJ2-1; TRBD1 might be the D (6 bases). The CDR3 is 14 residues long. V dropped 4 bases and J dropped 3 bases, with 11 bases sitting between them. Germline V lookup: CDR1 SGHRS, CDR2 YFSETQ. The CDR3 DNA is TGCGCCAGCAGCGAAAGGGACAACTACAATGAGCAGTTCTTC. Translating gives CASSERDNYNEQFF.

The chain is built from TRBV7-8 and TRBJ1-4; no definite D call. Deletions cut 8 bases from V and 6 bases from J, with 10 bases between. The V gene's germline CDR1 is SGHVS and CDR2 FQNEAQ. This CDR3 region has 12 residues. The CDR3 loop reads CASGGLDEKLFF. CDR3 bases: TGTGCCAGCGGCGGCCTGGATGAAAAACTGTTTTTT.

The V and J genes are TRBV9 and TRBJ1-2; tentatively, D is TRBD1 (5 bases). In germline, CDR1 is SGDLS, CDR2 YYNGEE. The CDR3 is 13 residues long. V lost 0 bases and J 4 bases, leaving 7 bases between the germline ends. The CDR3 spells CASSVEGVYGYTF. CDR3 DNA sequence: TGTGCCAGCAGCGTAGAAGGGGTCTATGGCTACACCTTC.

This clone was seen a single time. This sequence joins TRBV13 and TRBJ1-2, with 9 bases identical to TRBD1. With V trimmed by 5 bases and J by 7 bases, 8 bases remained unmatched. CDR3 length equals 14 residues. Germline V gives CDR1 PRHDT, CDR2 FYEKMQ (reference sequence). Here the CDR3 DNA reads TGTGCCAGCAGCCGCGGACAGGGGACGCTTGGCTACACCTTC. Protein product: CASSRGQGTLGYTF.

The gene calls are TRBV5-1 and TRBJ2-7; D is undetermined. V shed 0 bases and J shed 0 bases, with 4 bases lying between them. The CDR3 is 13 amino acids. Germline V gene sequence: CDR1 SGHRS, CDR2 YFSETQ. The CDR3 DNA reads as TGCGCCAGCAGCTTGGGATACTCCTACGAGCAGTACTTC. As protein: CASSLGYSYEQYF. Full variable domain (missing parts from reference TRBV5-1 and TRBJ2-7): KAGVTQTPRYLIKTRGQQVTLSCSPISGHRSVSWYQQTPGQGLQFLFEYFSETQRNKGNFPGRFSGRQFSNSRSEMNVSTLELGDSALYLCASSLGYSYEQYFGPGTRLTVT.

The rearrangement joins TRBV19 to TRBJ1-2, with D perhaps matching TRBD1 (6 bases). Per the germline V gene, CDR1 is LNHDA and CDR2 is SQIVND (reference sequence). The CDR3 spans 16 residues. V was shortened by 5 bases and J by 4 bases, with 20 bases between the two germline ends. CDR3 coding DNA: TGTGCCAGTAGTTTGCAGCGGAGGGGGGGATTCTATGGCTACACCTTC. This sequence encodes CASSLQRRGGFYGYTF.

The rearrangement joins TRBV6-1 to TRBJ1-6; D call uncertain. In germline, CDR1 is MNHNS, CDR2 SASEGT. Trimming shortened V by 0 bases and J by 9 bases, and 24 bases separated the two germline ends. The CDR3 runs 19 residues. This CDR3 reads CASSEAFPRSPYPISPLHF. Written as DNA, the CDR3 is TGTGCCAGCAGTGAAGCGTTCCCGCGCTCCCCCTATCCTATTTCACCCCTCCACTTT.

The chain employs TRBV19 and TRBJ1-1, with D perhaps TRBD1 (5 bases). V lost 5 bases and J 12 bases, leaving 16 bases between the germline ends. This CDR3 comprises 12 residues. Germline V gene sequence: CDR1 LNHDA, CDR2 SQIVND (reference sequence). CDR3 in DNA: TGTGCCAGTAGTTGGTTGTTAGGGGAACCTTTCTTT. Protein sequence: CASSWLLGEPFF.

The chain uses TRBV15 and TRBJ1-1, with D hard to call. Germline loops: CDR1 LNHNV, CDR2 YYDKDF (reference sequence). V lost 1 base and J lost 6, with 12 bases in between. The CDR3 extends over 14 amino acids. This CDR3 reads CATSRVGSVPEAFF. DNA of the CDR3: TGTGCCACCAGCAGAGTCGGTTCGGTTCCTGAAGCTTTCTTT.

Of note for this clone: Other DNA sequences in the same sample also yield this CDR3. The CDR3 loop reads CASSVGNPLESNEQFF. The CDR3 coding sequence is TGTGCCAGCAGCGTAGGCAACCCCCTTGAAAGCAATGAGCAGTTCTTC. The chain carries TRBV9 and TRBJ2-1; D call uncertain. CDR1 SGDLS and CDR2 YYNGEE come from the germline V gene. The CDR3 is 16 residues long. Between the trimmed V and J ends, which lost 0 bases and 6 bases, there was a span of 16 bases.

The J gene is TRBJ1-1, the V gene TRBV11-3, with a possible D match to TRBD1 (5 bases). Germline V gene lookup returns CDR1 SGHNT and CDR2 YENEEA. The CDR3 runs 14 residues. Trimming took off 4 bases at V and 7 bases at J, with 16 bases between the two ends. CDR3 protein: CASSSPPQGVEAFF. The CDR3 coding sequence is TGTGCCAGCAGCTCCCCTCCTCAGGGTGTTGAAGCTTTCTTT.

This chain's CDR3 is CATSRDGAELNTGELFF. The CDR3 DNA reads TGTGCCACCAGCAGAGATGGGGCAGAGTTGAACACCGGGGAGCTGTTTTTT. The chain employs TRBV15 and TRBJ2-2; D is possibly TRBD1 (5 bases). The CDR3 extends over 17 amino acids. CDR1 LNHNV and CDR2 YYDKDF come from the germline V gene (reference sequence). Trimming took off 0 bases at V and 1 base at J, with 12 bases between the two ends.

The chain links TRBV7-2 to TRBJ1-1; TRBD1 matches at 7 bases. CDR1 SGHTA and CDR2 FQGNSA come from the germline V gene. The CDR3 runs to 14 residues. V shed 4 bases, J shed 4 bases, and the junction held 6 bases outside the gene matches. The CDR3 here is CASSSNQGVTEAFF. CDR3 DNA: TGTGCCAGCAGCTCAAACCAGGGGGTCACTGAAGCTTTCTTT.

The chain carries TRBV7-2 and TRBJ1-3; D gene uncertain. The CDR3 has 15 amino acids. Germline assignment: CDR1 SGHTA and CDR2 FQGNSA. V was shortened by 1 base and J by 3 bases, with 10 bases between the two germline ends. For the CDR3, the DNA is TGTGCCAGCAGCTTAGGGGCGACTTTTGGAAACACCATATATTTT. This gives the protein CASSLGATFGNTIYF. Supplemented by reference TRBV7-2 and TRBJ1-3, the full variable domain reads GAGVSQSPSNKVTEKGKDVELRCDPISGHTALYWYRQSLGQGLEFLIYFQGNSAPDKSGLPSDRFSAERTGGSVSTLTIQRTQQEDSAVYLCASSLGATFGNTIYFGEGSWLTVV.

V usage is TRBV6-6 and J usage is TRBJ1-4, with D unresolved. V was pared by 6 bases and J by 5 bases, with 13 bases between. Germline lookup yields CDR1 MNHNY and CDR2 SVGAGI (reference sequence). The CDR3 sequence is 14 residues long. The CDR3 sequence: CASRYRAGNEKLFF. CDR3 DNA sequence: TGTGCCAGCAGGTACCGAGCGGGGAATGAAAAACTGTTTTTT.

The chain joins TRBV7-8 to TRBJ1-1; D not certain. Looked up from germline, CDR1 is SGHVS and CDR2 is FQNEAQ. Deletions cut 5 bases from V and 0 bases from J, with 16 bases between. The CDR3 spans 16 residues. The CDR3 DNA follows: TGTGCCAGCAGCCTCCGTGAGGAGGCGATGAACACTGAAGCTTTCTTT. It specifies CASSLREEAMNTEAFF.

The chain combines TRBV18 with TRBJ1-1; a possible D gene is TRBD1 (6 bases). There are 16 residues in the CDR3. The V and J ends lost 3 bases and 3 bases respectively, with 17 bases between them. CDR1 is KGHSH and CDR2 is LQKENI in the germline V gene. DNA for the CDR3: TGTGCCAGCTCACCTAGGATGGAAGGGGGGGACACTGAAGCTTTCTTT. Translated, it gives CASSPRMEGGDTEAFF.

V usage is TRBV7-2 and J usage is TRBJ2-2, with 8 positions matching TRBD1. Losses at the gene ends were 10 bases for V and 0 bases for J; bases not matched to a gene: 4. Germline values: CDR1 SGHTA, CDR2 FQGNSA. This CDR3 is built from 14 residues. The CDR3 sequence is CATGQGANTGELFF. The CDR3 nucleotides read TGTGCCACCGGACAGGGCGCGAACACCGGGGAGCTGTTTTTT.